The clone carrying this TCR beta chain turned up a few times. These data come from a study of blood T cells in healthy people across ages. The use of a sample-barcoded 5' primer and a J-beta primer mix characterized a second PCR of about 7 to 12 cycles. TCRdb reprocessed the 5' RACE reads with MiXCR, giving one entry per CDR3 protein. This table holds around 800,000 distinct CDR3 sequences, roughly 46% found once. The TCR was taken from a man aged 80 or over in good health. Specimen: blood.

The CDR3 DNA is TGTGCCAGTAAAACCGGGACCGCCTACGAGCAGTACTTC. It specifies CASKTGTAYEQYF. The chain combines TRBV27 with TRBJ2-7; D possibly matches TRBD1 or TRBD2 (5 bases each). CDR1 is MNHEY and CDR2 is SMNVEV in the germline V gene (reference sequence). There are 13 residues in the CDR3. V was trimmed by 9 bases and J by 2 bases, leaving 14 bases between them.